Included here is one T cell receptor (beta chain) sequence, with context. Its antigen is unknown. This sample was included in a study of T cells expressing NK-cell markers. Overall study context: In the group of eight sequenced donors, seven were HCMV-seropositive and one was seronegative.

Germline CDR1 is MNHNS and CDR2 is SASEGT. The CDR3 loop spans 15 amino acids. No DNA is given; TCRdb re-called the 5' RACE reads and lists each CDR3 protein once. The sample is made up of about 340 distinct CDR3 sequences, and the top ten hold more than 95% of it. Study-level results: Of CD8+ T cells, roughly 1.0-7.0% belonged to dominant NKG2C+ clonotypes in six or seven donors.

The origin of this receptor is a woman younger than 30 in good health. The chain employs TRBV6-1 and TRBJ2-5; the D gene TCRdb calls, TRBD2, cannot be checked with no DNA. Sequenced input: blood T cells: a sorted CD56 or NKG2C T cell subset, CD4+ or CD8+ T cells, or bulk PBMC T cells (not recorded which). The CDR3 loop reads CASRRGTRWSETQYF.